Following are 23 T cell receptor beta chains from one sample sequenced in a study of T cells after yellow fever vaccination. TCRdb called the 5' RACE reads again in MiXCR, with one record for every CDR3 protein. In the table there are 70,000 or so distinct CDR3 sequences, under 6.5% of which are singletons. The source was CD4+ T cells sorted from PBMCs, collected less than 16 days after the first yellow fever vaccination. Every receptor here comes from a man between 18 and 29 years old who received the YFV17D yellow fever vaccine.

A word on this clonotype: Possible read error: a much larger clone is one base away. V is TRBV4-2 and J is TRBJ2-2; D tentatively reads TRBD1 or TRBD2 (5 bases each). Germline V lookup: CDR1 LGHNA, CDR2 YNFKEQ. V was pared by 3 bases and J by 0 bases, with 8 bases between. The CDR3 runs 15 residues. CDR3 residues: CASSHGDANTGELFF. CDR3 bases: TGTGCCAGCAGCCATGGGGACGCGAACACCGGGGAGCTGTTTTTT.

This clonotype was recorded many times. The V and J genes are TRBV5-4 and TRBJ2-3, with 7 bases identical to TRBD1. Unmatched junction bases numbered 11, after V lost 7 bases and J lost 3 bases. Per the germline V gene, CDR1 is SGHNT and CDR2 is YYREEE (reference sequence). The CDR3 extends over 15 amino acids. As DNA, the CDR3 is TGTGCCAGCGGATTTAATCGACAGGGAACAGATACGCAGTATTTT. Amino acid sequence: CASGFNRQGTDTQYF. The whole variable domain, filled in from reference TRBV5-4 and TRBJ2-3, reads ETGVTQSPTHLIKTRGQQVTLRCSSQSGHNTVSWYQQALGQGPQFIFQYYREEENGRGNFPPRFSGLQFPNYSSELNVNALELDDSALYLCASGFNRQGTDTQYFGPGTRLTVL.

This clonotype was detected ten times or more. The chain couples TRBV10-3 to TRBJ1-1; D remains ambiguous. This CDR3 has 13 amino acids. Trimming took off 6 bases at V and 1 base at J, with 9 bases between the two ends. The germline V gene encodes CDR1 ENHRY and CDR2 SYGVKD. The CDR3 DNA reads TGTGCCATCAGCCGTATGGAGAACACTGAAGCTTTCTTT. It yields the protein CAISRMENTEAFF.

Concerning this clonotype: Since a much larger clone is just one base distant, this may be a read error. The V and J genes are TRBV7-2 and TRBJ2-3; 7 bases match TRBD2. The germline gives CDR1 SGHTA, CDR2 FQGNSA. V was clipped by 1 base and J by 2 bases; unmatched bases: 3. This CDR3 spans 15 amino acids. The CDR3 DNA is TGTACCAGCAGCTTAGTCGGGGGGATCACAGATACGCAGTATTTT. It yields the protein CTSSLVGGITDTQYF.

This clonotype was counted ten times or more. The chain has TRBV4-2 and TRBJ1-3; the D is unclear. This CDR3 is built from 12 residues. Germline assignment: CDR1 LGHNA and CDR2 YNFKEQ. The V end was cut by 1 base, the J end by 4 bases, with 2 bases between. In nucleotides, the CDR3 is TGTGCCAGCAGCCAAGTGGGAAACACCATATATTTT. Protein sequence: CASSQVGNTIYF.

There are many counts of this clonotype. V and J are TRBV11-2 and TRBJ2-1; D is perhaps TRBD1 or TRBD2 (6 bases each). Looked up from germline, CDR1 is SGHAT and CDR2 is FQNNGV. Trimming took 1 base from V and 3 from J, leaving 13 bases between them. The CDR3 contains 16 residues. The chain's CDR3 is CASSLGGGLVYNEQFF. The DNA of the CDR3 is TGTGCCAGCAGCTTAGGAGGGGGGCTCGTCTACAATGAGCAGTTCTTC.

This clonotype has at least ten counts. The genes are TRBV18 and TRBJ1-3; D gene ambiguous. V lost 1 base, J lost 0 bases, and 25 bases lay in between. The CDR3 consists of 21 residues. Germline V gene lookup returns CDR1 KGHSH and CDR2 LQKENI. CDR3 protein: CASSPRVLGNSFDSSGNTIYF. Here the CDR3 DNA reads TGTGCCAGCTCACCACGGGTTTTAGGCAACAGCTTCGACTCCTCTGGAAACACCATATATTTT.

A few counts support this clonotype. CDR3 DNA sequence: TGTGCCAGCAGTTACTCGGTCCAGGGCTACGAGCAGTACGTC. Amino acids: CASSYSVQGYEQYV. The rearrangement uses TRBV6-5 and TRBJ2-7; tentatively, D is TRBD1 (5 bases). The CDR3 contains 14 residues. The germline V and J ends were trimmed by 0 bases and 3 bases, with 9 bases remaining between them. Germline CDR1 reads MNHEY; CDR2 reads SVGAGI.

This clonotype came up many times. J is TRBJ2-3 and V is TRBV5-5, with D possibly matching TRBD2 (5 bases). Trimming took 5 bases from V and 3 from J, leaving 13 bases between them. Germline V gene lookup returns CDR1 SGHKS and CDR2 YYEKEE (reference sequence). The CDR3 runs 14 residues. Here the CDR3 reads CASSPDSLTDTQYF. The CDR3 DNA reads TGTGCCAGCAGTCCGGACTCACTTACAGATACGCAGTATTTT.

This clonotype was detected many times. The chain employs TRBV6-1 and TRBJ2-3; TRBD2 matches 8 bases. J lost 2 bases, V lost 6 bases, and 7 bases had no gene match. The CDR3 is 15 residues long. Germline CDR1 and CDR2: MNHNS and SASEGT. The CDR3: CASSPRAGDTDTQYF. The CDR3 DNA reads TGTGCCAGCAGCCCCCGAGCGGGAGACACAGATACGCAGTATTTT.

At least ten counts were recorded for this clonotype. The chain carries TRBV7-9 and TRBJ1-1; D is unresolved. This CDR3 has 12 residues. Germline lookup yields CDR1 SEHNR and CDR2 FQNEAQ (reference sequence). Trimming stripped 1 base from V and 4 bases from J, with 4 bases between. The CDR3 nucleotides read TGTGCCAGCAGCTTAGTTGTCACTGAAGCTTTCTTT. Translated: CASSLVVTEAFF. Based on the CDR3 plus reference TRBV7-9 and TRBJ1-1, the full variable domain is DTGVSQNPRHKITKRGQNVTFRCDPISEHNRLYWYRQTLGQGPEFLTYFQNEAQLEKSRLLSDRFSAERPKGSFSTLEIQRTEQGDSAMYLCASSLVVTEAFFGQGTRLTVV.

This clonotype has at least ten counts. CDR3 in amino acids: CSARSRQGGEYGYTF. The DNA for the CDR3 is TGCAGTGCTAGATCCCGACAGGGGGGAGAGTATGGCTACACCTTC. J is TRBJ1-2 and V is TRBV20-1; TRBD1 agrees at 9 bases. Germline CDR1 and CDR2: DFQATT and SNEGSKA (reference sequence). Germline trimming cut 2 bases from V and 5 bases from J; bases unmatched to any gene: 9. The CDR3 is 15 residues long.

A few counts support this clonotype. This chain links TRBV21-1 with TRBJ2-7; the table gives TRBD1 as D, unverified against the DNA. TRBV21-1 constitutes a pseudogene. The CDR3 length is 17 residues. The CDR3 loop is CASSKAVEQGDSYEQYV. DNA for the CDR3: TGTGCCAGCAGCAAAGCGGTAGAGCAGGGGGACTCCTACGAGCAGTACGTC.

Ten or more counts support this clonotype. One end of the junction is discordant with germline, which a read error may explain. The chain joins TRBV15 to TRBJ1-5; 7 bases are shared with TRBD1. In germline, CDR1 is LNHNV, CDR2 YYDKDF (reference sequence). The CDR3 loop spans 15 amino acids. CDR3 sequence reads: CATSGEGAGNQPQHF. CDR3 DNA: TGTGCCACCAGCGGAGAGGGGGCTGGCAATCAGCCCCAGCATTTT.

This clonotype has more than one count but fewer than ten. V usage is TRBV7-2 and J usage is TRBJ2-4; a possible D gene is TRBD1 (5 bases). Trimming left V 4 bases short and J 0 bases short, with 13 bases between. The CDR3 contains 16 residues. Germline V CDR1 and CDR2: SGHTA, FQGNSA. CDR3 loop: CASSSQGGLAKNIQYF. The CDR3 DNA follows: TGTGCCAGCAGCTCCCAGGGTGGGCTAGCCAAAAACATTCAGTACTTC.

This clonotype appeared many times. The CDR3 is CASTMGGASGETQYF. The DNA for the CDR3 is TGTGCCAGCACCATGGGGGGGGCTAGCGGAGAGACCCAGTACTTC. This rearrangement joins TRBV12-3 or TRBV12-4 to TRBJ2-5; a weak D match, TRBD2 (7 bases). This CDR3 is built from 15 residues. The V and J ends lost 7 bases and 4 bases respectively, with 19 bases between them.

This clonotype was found many times. V is TRBV5-1 and J is TRBJ2-3; D is possibly TRBD1 (5 bases). Germline values: CDR1 SGHRS, CDR2 YFSETQ. This CDR3 spans 14 amino acids. V lost 0 bases and J 7 bases, leaving 12 bases between the germline ends. CDR3 sequence: CASSLGPQGNTQYF. The CDR3 DNA is TGCGCCAGCAGCTTGGGACCCCAGGGAAATACGCAGTATTTT.

Ten or more counts support this clonotype. This rearrangement joins TRBV7-9 to TRBJ2-7, with 7 bases lining up with TRBD1. CDR3 length: 13 amino acids. The J segment lost 5 bases and the V segment lost 5 bases, leaving 6 bases of the junction unmatched. In germline, CDR1 is SEHNR, CDR2 FQNEAQ (reference sequence). The CDR3 bases are TGTGCCAGCAGCCTGACAGGGATCCACGAGCAGTACTTC. It translates to CASSLTGIHEQYF.

This clonotype was detected many times. The chain employs TRBV5-6 and TRBJ2-3; D is uncertain. Germline V CDR1 and CDR2: SGHDT, YYEEEE. CDR3 length: 13 residues. The V gene lost 1 base and the J gene lost 5 bases, with 8 bases spanning the gap. The CDR3 sequence: CASSLRFRDTQYF. CDR3 bases: TGTGCCAGCAGCTTGCGGTTTCGAGATACGCAGTATTTT.

This clonotype was recorded at least ten times. The chain has TRBV20-1 and TRBJ2-7; D possibly corresponds to TRBD1 (5 bases). V was cut by 6 bases and J by 3 bases, with 12 bases left in between. From germline, CDR1 is DFQATT and CDR2 SNEGSKA (reference sequence). This CDR3 is 12 amino acids long. CDR3 region: CSAGEELYEQYF. The DNA for the CDR3 is TGCAGTGCAGGGGAAGAACTCTACGAGCAGTACTTC.

Many counts were recorded for this clonotype. The rearrangement joins TRBV28 to TRBJ1-2; D remains ambiguous. Between the trimmed V and J ends, which lost 3 bases and 4 bases, there was a span of 15 bases. Germline V gene lookup returns CDR1 MDHEN and CDR2 SYDVKM. The CDR3 length is 15 residues. CDR3 sequence (DNA): TGTGCCAGCAGTTTGCCCGGGGTTATCGGCTATGGCTACACCTTC. Its protein is CASSLPGVIGYGYTF.

This clonotype has at least ten counts. The chain joins TRBV29-1 to TRBJ2-3, with no clear D. This CDR3 is 10 amino acids long. V lost 6 bases to trimming and J lost 6 bases, with 7 bases between them. The germline gives CDR1 SQVTM, CDR2 ANQGSEA. For the CDR3, the DNA is TGCAGCGTGGATGAGGATACGCAGTATTTT. It specifies CSVDEDTQYF.

This clonotype has ten or more counts. The chain is built from TRBV20-1 and TRBJ2-5; 11 nucleotides line up with TRBD2. The V and J ends lost 0 bases and 1 base, in that order; junction bases with no gene match: 7. Germline lookup yields CDR1 DFQATT and CDR2 SNEGSKA (reference sequence). This CDR3 is 17 amino acids long. The DNA for the CDR3 is TGCAGTGCTAGAGATTGGGCTAGCGGGGGGATCCAAGAGACCCAGTACTTC. This translates into CSARDWASGGIQETQYF.